Below are 12 T cell receptor beta chains sequenced from a single sample in a study of neurological immune-mediated disorders. TCRdb independently ran MiXCR on the 5' RACE reads; one entry per CDR3 protein. The table records about 20,000 distinct CDR3 sequences, about 2.6% of them present only once. The sequenced material came from PBMCs. These receptors were collected from a woman younger than 35 with multiple sclerosis.

This clonotype appeared a few times. The V and J genes are TRBV6-1 and TRBJ1-4, with D maybe TRBD1 (5 bases). This CDR3 region has 13 residues. The germline CDR1 and CDR2 sequences are MNHNS and SASEGT. V lost 8 bases and J 4 bases, leaving 11 bases between the germline ends. The CDR3: CASGTRGNEKLFF. CDR3 coding DNA: TGTGCCAGCGGGACGAGGGGTAATGAAAAACTGTTTTTT.

This clonotype was picked up many times. The DNA for the CDR3 is TGCAGTGCTAGCACAGGGGCGCCTAGGTTAGAGCAGTACTTC. Residues: CSASTGAPRLEQYF. The V call is TRBV20-1, the J call TRBJ2-7, with 7 bases matching TRBD1. CDR3 length equals 14 residues. With 3 bases clipped from V and 7 bases from J, the junction kept 12 bases outside the gene matches. Germline CDR1 is DFQATT and CDR2 is SNEGSKA (reference sequence).

This clonotype was detected ten times or more. V and J are TRBV7-6 and TRBJ1-4; D not certain. Trimming shortened V by 1 base and J by 0 bases, and 6 bases separated the two germline ends. The V gene's germline CDR1 is SGHVS and CDR2 FNYEAQ. The CDR3 is 15 residues long. In nucleotides, the CDR3 is TGTGCCAGCAGCTTAGGGGCGGCAACTAATGAAAAACTGTTTTTT. Translating gives CASSLGAATNEKLFF. Complete variable domain (other parts from reference TRBV7-6 and TRBJ1-4): GAGVSQSPRYKVTKRGQDVALRCDPISGHVSLYWYRQALGQGPEFLTYFNYEAQQDKSGLPNDRFSAERPEGSISTLTIQRTEQRDSAMYRCASSLGAATNEKLFFGSGTQLSVL.

At least ten counts were recorded for this clonotype. This chain links TRBV10-3 with TRBJ2-4; TRBD1 might be the D (5 bases). CDR1 ENHRY and CDR2 SYGVKD come from the germline V gene. The germline V and J ends were trimmed by 4 bases and 7 bases, with 14 bases remaining between them. This CDR3 comprises 14 residues. The CDR3 region is CAISATEPGNIQYF. DNA for the CDR3: TGTGCCATCAGTGCTACAGAGCCAGGGAACATTCAGTACTTC.

The sample holds a few counts of this clonotype. The J gene is TRBJ1-2, the V gene TRBV20-1; 11 bases match TRBD1. CDR3 length equals 15 residues. The V segment lost 6 bases and the J segment 3 bases; nucleotides outside the gene matches: 9. The germline CDR1 and CDR2 sequences are DFQATT and SNEGSKA (reference sequence). The CDR3 sequence is CSAGDRGFADYGYTF. The CDR3 coding sequence is TGCAGTGCGGGGGACAGGGGGTTTGCGGACTATGGCTACACCTTC.

This clonotype was counted at least ten times. The V and J genes are TRBV3-1 and TRBJ1-1; D unresolved. The CDR3 spans 12 residues. The germline CDR1 and CDR2 sequences are LGHDT and YNNKEL (reference sequence). This CDR3 reads CTLLWKVTEAFF. The CDR3 bases are TGTACCTTATTATGGAAGGTGACTGAAGCTTTCTTT.

This clonotype has at least ten counts. The chain uses TRBV3-1 and TRBJ1-2; perhaps TRBD1 as D (5 bases). This CDR3 contains 15 residues. V was clipped by 1 base and J by 0 bases, with 9 bases between them. CDR1 LGHDT and CDR2 YNNKEL come from the germline V gene (reference sequence). The CDR3 coding sequence is TGTGCCAGCAGCCAAGCCACAGGTACTAACTATGGCTACACCTTC. The encoded protein is CASSQATGTNYGYTF. The variable domain in full, completed from reference TRBV3-1 and TRBJ1-2, reads DTAVSQTPKYLVTQMGNDKSIKCEQNLGHDTMYWYKQDSKKFLKIMFSYNNKELIINETVPNRFSPKSPDKAHLNLHINSLELGDSAVYFCASSQATGTNYGYTFGSGTRLTVV.

This clonotype appeared many times. The chain combines TRBV27 with TRBJ2-1; the D call may be TRBD1 or TRBD2 (6 bases each). Germline values: CDR1 MNHEY, CDR2 SMNVEV (reference sequence). The V gene lost 5 bases and the J gene lost 8 bases, with 19 bases spanning the gap. CDR3 length: 15 amino acids. In DNA, the CDR3 is TGTGCCAGCAGTCTCCTAGGGGGGTCACGCGATGAGCAGTTCTTC. This encodes CASSLLGGSRDEQFF.

This clonotype was observed many times. The chain combines TRBV6-1 with TRBJ2-3, with D perhaps matching TRBD1 or TRBD2 (5 bases each). The CDR3 has 16 amino acids. The germline CDR1 and CDR2 sequences are MNHNS and SASEGT. The V gene lost 4 bases and the J gene lost 0 bases, with 14 bases spanning the gap. As DNA, the CDR3 is TGTGCCAGCAGTGGGGGACGGCTTCCTAGCACAGATACGCAGTATTTT. Its protein is CASSGGRLPSTDTQYF.

This clonotype has at least ten counts. V usage is TRBV20-1 and J usage is TRBJ2-5, with D maybe TRBD2 (5 bases). The length of the CDR3 is 15 residues. CDR1 DFQATT and CDR2 SNEGSKA come from the germline V gene (reference sequence). V lost 5 bases, J lost 2 bases, and 18 bases lay in between. The chain's CDR3 is CSAPRGGSPQETQYF. The CDR3 DNA is TGCAGTGCTCCGCGTGGCGGGTCCCCACAAGAGACCCAGTACTTC.

This clonotype came up many times. CDR3 in amino acids: CATSDLYADFEQFF. DNA for the CDR3: TGTGCCACCAGTGATTTGTACGCCGACTTCGAGCAGTTCTTC. V and J are TRBV24-1 and TRBJ2-1; no clear D gene. This CDR3 contains 14 residues. Germline lookup yields CDR1 KGHDR and CDR2 SFDVKD. Trimming cost V 0 bases and J 10 bases, with 12 bases left between them.

The chain employs TRBV10-2 and TRBJ2-7; D not resolved. This CDR3 has 10 amino acids. V was clipped by 6 bases and J by 5 bases, with 5 bases between them. Germline V gene lookup returns CDR1 WSHSY and CDR2 SAAADI. CDR3 DNA sequence: TGCGCCAGCAGGGGTAACGAGCAGTACTTC. Its translation: CASRGNEQYF.